The 2 T cell receptor beta chains below come from one sample, sequenced in a study of T cell responses to AZD1222 COVID-19 vaccine. The table came from immunoSEQ multiplex PCR; TCRdb's copy has only in-frame clones and leaves some out. The sample includes 100,000 or so clones, 70% to 90% seen only once; the top ten take about a tenth. This specimen consisted of peripheral blood, obtained 28 days after the second AZD1222 dose. The receptors shown here come from an adult who received the AZD1222 COVID-19 vaccine.

This clone is a singleton in its sample. This rearrangement joins TRBV28 to TRBJ2-1; 11 nucleotides agree with TRBD1. Looked up from germline, CDR1 is MDHEN and CDR2 is SYDVKM. This CDR3 region has 16 residues. The J segment lost 6 bases and the V segment lost 6 bases, leaving 10 bases of the junction unmatched. Here the CDR3 DNA reads TGTGCCAGCAGACCCCACGGACAGGGGGCGCGCAATGAGCAGTTCTTC. This translates into CASRPHGQGARNEQFF.

The V and J genes are TRBV5-1 and TRBJ2-1; 8 positions agree with TRBD1. This CDR3 is built from 15 residues. Germline CDR1 and CDR2: SGHRS and YFSETQ. Losses at the gene ends were 3 bases for V and 4 bases for J; bases not matched to a gene: 6. This chain's CDR3 is CASSWTGITYNEQFF. In DNA, the CDR3 is TGCGCCAGCAGCTGGACAGGGATCACTTACAATGAGCAGTTCTTC.